The T cell receptor (beta chain) under discussion was sequenced for a study of cytomegalovirus exposure and HLA in healthy donors. Study at large: The approximately 670 first-cohort repertoires and the approximately 110 validation repertoires shared the same platform, a later analysis reported.

Points from the study as a whole: Among the CMV-associated chains, three were confirmed in vitro as specific for CMV antigens. Reportedly, diagnosis of cytomegalovirus status by the classifier showed high specificity and sensitivity.

A note on this clone: The antigen is unknown.

The CDR3 covers 11 residues. V lost 5 bases, J lost 15 bases, and 6 bases stayed unmatched. The germline gives CDR1 LNHDA, CDR2 SQIVND (reference sequence). Clones were read by immunoSEQ multiplex PCR, and TCRdb kept only the in-frame ones, dropping some. The data show over 110,000 clones, about nine tenths seen once. The chain combines TRBV19 with TRBJ1-4; TRBD1 matches at 7 bases. The clonotype was recovered from a young man in good health and CMV-seronegative. Source material: PBMCs. The CDR3 DNA follows: TGTGCCAGTAGTCAGCGACAGGGCTTGTTTTTT. Translated: CASSQRQGLFF.